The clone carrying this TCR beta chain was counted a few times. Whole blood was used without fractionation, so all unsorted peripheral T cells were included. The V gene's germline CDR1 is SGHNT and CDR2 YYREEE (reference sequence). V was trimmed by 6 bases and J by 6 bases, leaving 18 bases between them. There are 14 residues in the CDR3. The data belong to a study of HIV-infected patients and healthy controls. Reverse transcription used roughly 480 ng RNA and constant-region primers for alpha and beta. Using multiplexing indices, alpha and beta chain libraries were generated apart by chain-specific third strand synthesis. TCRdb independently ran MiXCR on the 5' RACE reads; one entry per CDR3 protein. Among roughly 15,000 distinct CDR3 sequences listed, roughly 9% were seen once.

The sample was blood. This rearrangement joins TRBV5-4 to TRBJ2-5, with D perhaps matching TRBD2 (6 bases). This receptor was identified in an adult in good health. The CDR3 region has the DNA TGTGCCAGCACCGACCAGGGACTTGGGCAGACCCAGTACTTC. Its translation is CASTDQGLGQTQYF. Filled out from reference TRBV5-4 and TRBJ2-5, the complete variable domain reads ETGVTQSPTHLIKTRGQQVTLRCSSQSGHNTVSWYQQALGQGPQFIFQYYREEENGRGNFPPRFSGLQFPNYSSELNVNALELDDSALYLCASTDQGLGQTQYFGPGTRLLVL.